This entry lists 25 T cell receptor beta chains sequenced from one sample in a study of Ad26.COV2.S vaccination and SARS-CoV-2 variants. Treatment indicated: around 19 received Ad26.COV2.S at low or high dose, single or two shots; 5 received placebo; per-sample allocation not given. Day 63 after the first vaccine or placebo injection was the time point for sampling. The table came from immunoSEQ multiplex PCR; TCRdb's copy has only in-frame clones and leaves some out. The table shows about 350,000 clones, with approximately 86% occurring only once. This specimen consisted of peripheral blood, obtained in a trial of Ad26.COV2.S vaccine versus placebo. These receptors all stem from a person between 18 and 59 years old who received the Ad26.COV2.S COVID-19 vaccine or a placebo.

The rearrangement uses TRBV7-8 and TRBJ2-1, with TRBD2 identical over 11 bases. Germline V gene data show CDR1 as SGHVS and CDR2 as FQNEAQ. Trimming cost V 6 bases and J 4 bases; bases outside gene matches: 20. This CDR3 is built from 20 residues. CDR3 in DNA: TGTGCCAGCAGTCCCAGGGTAGCGGGGGGGCACGCGGACGGTTACAATGAGCAGTTCTTC. Encoded protein: CASSPRVAGGHADGYNEQFF.

The chain links TRBV4-1 to TRBJ2-1, with TRBD1 identical over 7 bases. V gave up 3 bases and J gave up 0 bases; unmatched junction bases: 5. Germline loops: CDR1 MGHRA, CDR2 YSYEKL. This CDR3 is 16 amino acids long. In DNA form, the CDR3 reads TGCGCCAGCAGCCAGCACCGGGACAGCTCCTACAATGAGCAGTTCTTC. This gives the protein CASSQHRDSSYNEQFF.

The rearrangement joins TRBV10-1 to TRBJ1-2; D not certain. The germline V and J ends were trimmed by 4 bases and 2 bases, with 11 bases remaining between them. CDR1 WNHNN and CDR2 SYGVQD come from the germline V gene (reference sequence). The CDR3 covers 14 residues. The chain's CDR3 is CASSGPDNNYGYTF. The CDR3, as DNA: TGCGCCAGCAGTGGACCAGATAACAACTATGGCTACACCTTC.

The chain is built from TRBV9 and TRBJ2-5; D possibly corresponds to TRBD2 (6 bases). The germline V gene encodes CDR1 SGDLS and CDR2 YYNGEE. The V and J ends lost 1 base and 1 base respectively, with 14 bases between them. This CDR3 has 16 amino acids. The CDR3 spells CASSVSAGRPQETQYF. CDR3 in DNA: TGTGCCAGCAGCGTATCTGCGGGGCGTCCCCAAGAGACCCAGTACTTC.

The V and J genes are TRBV4-3 and TRBJ2-1; 10 nucleotides align to TRBD1. V dropped 1 base and J dropped 7; count of bases not matched to a gene: 7. Germline V lookup: CDR1 LGHNA, CDR2 YSLEER. CDR3 length: 16 residues. In nucleotides, the CDR3 is TGCGCCAGCAGCCAAGCGACCGGGACAGGGGCAAATGAGCAGTTCTTC. As protein: CASSQATGTGANEQFF.

The chain combines TRBV4-3 with TRBJ2-1; 7 nucleotides align to TRBD1. Germline CDR1 reads LGHNA; CDR2 reads YSLEER. The CDR3 runs 14 residues. V lost 1 base and J lost 8; bases outside the gene matches: 5. This CDR3 is CASSQGQGSYEQFF. As DNA, the CDR3 is TGCGCCAGCAGCCAAGGACAGGGATCATATGAGCAGTTCTTC.

This chain connects TRBV18 to TRBJ2-7, with D unclear. The CDR3 is made up of 13 amino acids. CDR1 and CDR2 from the germline V gene are KGHSH and LQKENI. Trimming pared 2 bases from V and 6 bases from J, leaving 11 bases between. DNA for the CDR3: TGTGCCAGCTCACCAGTCGAAAAGGGCGAGCAGTACTTC. Translation: CASSPVEKGEQYF.

Note on this clone: This CDR3 is also generated by other DNA sequences in the sample. This chain links TRBV3-1 (or the pseudogene TRBV3-2) with TRBJ2-5, with D unclear. Germline CDR1 LGHDT, CDR2 YNNKEL (reference sequence). The ends were cut back, 4 bases at V and 0 bases at J, with 3 bases in the middle. The CDR3 runs 12 residues. The CDR3 sequence: CASSPYQETQYF. CDR3 DNA: TGTGCCAGCAGCCCTTACCAAGAGACCCAGTACTTC.

The chain combines TRBV25-1 with TRBJ1-2; no clear D gene. V was cut by 5 bases and J by 8 bases, with 9 bases left in between. CDR3 length: 11 amino acids. CDR1 and CDR2 (germline): MGHDK, SYGVNS. CDR3 in DNA: TGTGCCAGCAGTTTCCGCCTGGGCTACACCTTC. It is translated as CASSFRLGYTF.

This sequence joins TRBV7-6 and TRBJ2-1, with no clear D. Deletions cut 1 base from V and 1 base from J, with 14 bases between. The CDR3 covers 17 residues. Per the germline V gene, CDR1 is SGHVS and CDR2 is FNYEAQ. The CDR3 loop reads CASSLGVTGLSYNEQFF. In DNA form, the CDR3 reads TGTGCCAGCAGCTTAGGGGTTACGGGCCTTTCCTACAATGAGCAGTTCTTC.

V usage is TRBV30 and J usage is TRBJ2-2; D is unclear. The CDR3 covers 11 residues. CDR1 and CDR2 (germline): GTSNPN, SVGIG (reference sequence). The CDR3 DNA follows: TGTGCTTGGGGGAACACCGGGGAGCTGTTTTTT. This translates into CAWGNTGELFF.

The chain recombines TRBV5-6 with TRBJ1-2, with D possibly TRBD1 on 5 matching bases. V was trimmed by 4 bases and J by 7 bases, leaving 26 bases between them. The CDR3 is 17 amino acids. Germline CDR1 reads SGHDT; CDR2 reads YYEEEE. Here the CDR3 reads CASSPGLSGTYLGGYTF. DNA for the CDR3: TGTGCCAGCAGCCCCGGGCTGAGCGGGACCTATTTGGGTGGCTACACCTTC.

This clone has a handful of counts. The V gene is TRBV19, the J gene TRBJ1-6, with 9 bases matching TRBD1. V dropped 6 bases and J dropped 6; count of bases not matched to a gene: 0. The length of the CDR3 is 13 residues. Germline CDR1 and CDR2: LNHDA and SQIVND (reference sequence). Written as DNA, the CDR3 is TGTGCCAGTAGGGACAGGGGTAATTCACCCCTCCACTTT. Amino acids: CASRDRGNSPLHF.

This clone was seen only once. This sequence joins TRBV28 and TRBJ2-3; no reliable D call. The CDR3 spans 15 residues. V was trimmed by 3 bases and J by 0 bases, leaving 10 bases between them. Germline V gene lookup returns CDR1 MDHEN and CDR2 SYDVKM. CDR3 protein: CASSLIGSSTDTQYF. The DNA of the CDR3 is TGTGCCAGCAGTTTGATCGGCTCTAGCACAGATACGCAGTATTTT.

The J gene is TRBJ2-7, the V gene TRBV30; 11 bases map to TRBD2. J gave up 3 bases and V 2 bases, and 3 bases lay outside the gene matches. The CDR3 spans 14 residues. From germline, CDR1 is GTSNPN and CDR2 SVGIG (reference sequence). The CDR3 coding sequence is TGTGCCTGGAGTCTAGCGGGAGGCTTCTACGAGCAGTACTTC. Protein: CAWSLAGGFYEQYF.

The V gene is TRBV7-9, the J gene TRBJ1-4; tentatively, D is TRBD1 (5 bases). This CDR3 is 15 amino acids long. The germline V and J ends were trimmed by 8 bases and 5 bases, with 18 bases remaining between them. Per germline, CDR1 SEHNR and CDR2 FQNEAQ (reference sequence). Written as DNA, the CDR3 is TGTGCCAGCTCCCAACCGGCGGGGGAAAATGAAAAACTGTTTTTT. The encoded protein is CASSQPAGENEKLFF.

The V call is TRBV12-3 or TRBV12-4, the J call TRBJ2-3; D gene unclear. Trimming took 4 bases from V and 6 from J, leaving 8 bases between them. The CDR3 has 12 amino acids. CDR3 loop: CASSSRRDTQYF. DNA for the CDR3: TGTGCCAGCAGTTCCCGAAGGGATACGCAGTATTTT.

This clone was counted a single time. V gene TRBV6-2 or TRBV6-3 combines with J gene TRBJ1-1; D gene uncertain. CDR3 length equals 17 residues. V was trimmed by 6 bases and J by 0 bases, leaving 20 bases between them. Germline CDR1 MNHEY, CDR2 SVGEGT. The chain's CDR3 is CASSFRPDWDLNTEAFF. The CDR3, as DNA: TGTGCCAGCAGCTTCCGTCCTGATTGGGATTTGAACACTGAAGCTTTCTTT.

CDR3 protein: CASSQDGRTLTGELFF. In DNA, the CDR3 is TGCGCCAGCAGCCAAGATGGGAGGACTTTAACCGGGGAGCTGTTTTTT. The chain couples TRBV4-3 to TRBJ2-2; TRBD2 might be the D (6 bases). With 0 bases removed from V and 5 bases from J, the gap between germline ends came to 13 bases. Germline V gene data show CDR1 as LGHNA and CDR2 as YSLEER. This CDR3 has 16 amino acids.

The chain has TRBV24-1 and TRBJ2-7; 8 bases line up with TRBD1. The ends lost 5 bases at V and 1 base at J; junction bases unmatched: 15. CDR1 is KGHDR and CDR2 is SFDVKD in the germline V gene. The CDR3 is 18 residues long. The CDR3 spells CATSVVWQGASSSYEQYF. CDR3 DNA sequence: TGTGCCACCAGTGTAGTTTGGCAGGGGGCCTCCTCTTCCTACGAGCAGTACTTC.

This chain connects TRBV5-6 to TRBJ2-7, with unresolved D. Trimming took off 2 bases at V and 1 base at J, with 7 bases between the two ends. The CDR3 spans 13 residues. From germline, CDR1 is SGHDT and CDR2 YYEEEE. CDR3 amino acids: CASSFGQSYEQYF. The CDR3 coding sequence is TGTGCCAGCAGCTTCGGGCAGTCCTACGAGCAGTACTTC.

The chain carries TRBV2 and TRBJ2-3, with D perhaps TRBD2 (5 bases). Germline V gene lookup returns CDR1 SNHLY and CDR2 FYNNEI. Trimming left V 11 bases short and J 1 base short, with 19 bases between. The CDR3 runs 15 residues. CDR3 bases: TGTGCCGGGAGACGGACGTTATTTCGCACAGATACGCAGTATTTT. It specifies CAGRRTLFRTDTQYF.

V and J are TRBV5-4 and TRBJ1-2; perhaps TRBD1 as D (5 bases). Trimming removed 4 bases from V and 0 bases from J, with 7 bases in between. Germline values: CDR1 SGHNT, CDR2 YYREEE (reference sequence). The CDR3 extends over 13 amino acids. CDR3 region: CASSTDTNYGYTF. In DNA form, the CDR3 reads TGTGCCAGCAGCACGGACACTAACTATGGCTACACCTTC.

In DNA, the CDR3 is TGTGCCTGGAGTATAAGCGGTTTCTCCTACGAGCAGTACTTC. Its protein is CAWSISGFSYEQYF. The chain combines TRBV30 with TRBJ2-7; D might be TRBD2 (5 bases). Germline CDR1 is GTSNPN and CDR2 is SVGIG (reference sequence). There are 14 residues in the CDR3. Trimming pared 2 bases from V and 0 bases from J, leaving 11 bases between.

This clone has just a few counts. The rearrangement uses TRBV19 and TRBJ2-7; the D call may be TRBD1 or TRBD2 (5 bases each). The CDR3 has 13 amino acids. Looked up from germline, CDR1 is LNHDA and CDR2 is SQIVND (reference sequence). V lost 5 bases and J 5 bases, leaving 13 bases between the germline ends. The CDR3 DNA reads as TGTGCCAGTAGTTCGGGACGGAGAAACGAGCAGTACTTC. This codes for CASSSGRRNEQYF.